This record covers a single T cell receptor beta chain. No antigen is known for it. The CDR3 contains 13 residues. Between the trimmed V and J ends, which lost 1 base and 6 bases, there was a span of 6 bases. Germline loops: CDR1 SGHAT, CDR2 FQNNGV. The data originate from a study of T cell responses to AZD1222 COVID-19 vaccine. Study-level results: Sampling that yielded the repertoires occurred only after the peak T cell response. Receipt of two AZD1222 doses was followed by a rise in Spike-specific TCR breadth and depth. Distributed over spike, vaccine-associated CD4 TCRs predominated at 160-218 and 743-854.

Libraries were prepared by immunoSEQ multiplex PCR; TCRdb keeps only in-frame clonotypes and omits some of them. The sample records more than 95,000 clones, around 90% being singletons. The genes are TRBV11-2 and TRBJ2-2; no firm D call. The sequencing here drew on peripheral blood, taken on day 0 of AZD1222 vaccination. The TCR originated in an adult in good health. The DNA of the CDR3 is TGTGCCAGCAGCTTAGCCTTGGCCGGGGAGCTGTTTTTT. Its translation is CASSLALAGELFF.